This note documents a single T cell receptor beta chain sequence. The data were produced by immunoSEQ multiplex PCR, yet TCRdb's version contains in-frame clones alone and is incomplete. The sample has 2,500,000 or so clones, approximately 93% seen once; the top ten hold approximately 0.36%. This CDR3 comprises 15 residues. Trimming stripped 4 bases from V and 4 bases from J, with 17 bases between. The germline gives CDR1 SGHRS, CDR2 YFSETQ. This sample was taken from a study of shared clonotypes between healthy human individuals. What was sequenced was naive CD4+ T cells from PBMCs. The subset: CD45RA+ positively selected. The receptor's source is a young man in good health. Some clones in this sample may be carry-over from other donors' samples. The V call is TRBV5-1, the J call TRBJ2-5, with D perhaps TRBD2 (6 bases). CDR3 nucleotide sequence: TGCGCCAGCAGCACCCCCGGGGGTGAGAGAGAGACCCAGTACTTC. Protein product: CASSTPGGERETQYF.